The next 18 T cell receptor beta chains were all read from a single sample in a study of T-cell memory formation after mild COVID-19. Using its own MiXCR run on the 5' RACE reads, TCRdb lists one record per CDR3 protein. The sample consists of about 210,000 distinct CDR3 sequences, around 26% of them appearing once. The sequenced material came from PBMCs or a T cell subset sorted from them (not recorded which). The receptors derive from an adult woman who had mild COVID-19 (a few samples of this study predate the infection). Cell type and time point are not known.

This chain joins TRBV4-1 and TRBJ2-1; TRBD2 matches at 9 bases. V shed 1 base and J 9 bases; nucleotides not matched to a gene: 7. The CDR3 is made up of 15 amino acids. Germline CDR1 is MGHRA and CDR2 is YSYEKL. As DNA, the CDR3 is TGCGCCAGCAGCCAAGTGGCGGGGGGGTCTTTTGAGCAGTTCTTC. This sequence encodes CASSQVAGGSFEQFF.

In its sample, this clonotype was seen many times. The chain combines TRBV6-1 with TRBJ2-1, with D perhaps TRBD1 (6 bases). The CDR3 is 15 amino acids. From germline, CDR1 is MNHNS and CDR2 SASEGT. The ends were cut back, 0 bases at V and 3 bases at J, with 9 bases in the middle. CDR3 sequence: CASSEAGGNYNEQFF. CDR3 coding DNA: TGTGCCAGCAGTGAAGCAGGGGGAAACTACAATGAGCAGTTCTTC.

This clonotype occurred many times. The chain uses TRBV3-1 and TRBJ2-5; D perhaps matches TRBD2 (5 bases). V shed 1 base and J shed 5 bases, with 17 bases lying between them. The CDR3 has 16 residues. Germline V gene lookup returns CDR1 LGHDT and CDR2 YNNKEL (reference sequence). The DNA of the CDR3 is TGTGCCAGCAGCCAAGTGGACCTCTCTAGCAGGGAGACCCAGTACTTC. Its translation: CASSQVDLSSRETQYF.

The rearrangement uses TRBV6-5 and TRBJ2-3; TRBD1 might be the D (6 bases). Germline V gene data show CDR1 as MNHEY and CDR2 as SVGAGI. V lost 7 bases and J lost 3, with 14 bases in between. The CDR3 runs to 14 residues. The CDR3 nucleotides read TGTGCCAGCAAACCTAGAGGGGGAACAGATACGCAGTATTTT. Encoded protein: CASKPRGGTDTQYF.

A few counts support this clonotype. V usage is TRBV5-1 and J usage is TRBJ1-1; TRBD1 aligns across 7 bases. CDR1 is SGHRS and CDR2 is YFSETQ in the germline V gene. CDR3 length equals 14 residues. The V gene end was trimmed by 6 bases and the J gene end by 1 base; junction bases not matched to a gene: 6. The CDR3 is CASTRQGGNTEAFF. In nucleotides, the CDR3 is TGCGCCAGCACCAGACAGGGAGGGAACACTGAAGCTTTCTTT.

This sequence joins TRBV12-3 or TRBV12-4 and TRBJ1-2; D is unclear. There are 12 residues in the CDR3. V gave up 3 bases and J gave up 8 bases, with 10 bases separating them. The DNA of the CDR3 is TGTGCCAGCAGTTTGGGTTTCGACGGCTACACCTTC. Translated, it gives CASSLGFDGYTF.

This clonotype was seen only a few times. Here the CDR3 DNA reads TGTGCCAGCAGCTTTTTAGAAGGTACCGACAATGAGCAGTTCTTC. Its protein is CASSFLEGTDNEQFF. The chain is built from TRBV11-2 and TRBJ2-1; D call uncertain. This CDR3 region has 15 residues. V was cut by 3 bases and J by 5 bases, with 14 bases left in between. Germline loops: CDR1 SGHAT, CDR2 FQNNGV.

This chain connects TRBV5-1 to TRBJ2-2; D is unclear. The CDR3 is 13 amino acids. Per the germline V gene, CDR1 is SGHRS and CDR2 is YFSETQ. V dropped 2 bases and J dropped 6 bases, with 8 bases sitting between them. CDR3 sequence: CASSLTQAGELFF. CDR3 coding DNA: TGCGCCAGCAGCTTAACTCAGGCCGGGGAGCTGTTTTTT.

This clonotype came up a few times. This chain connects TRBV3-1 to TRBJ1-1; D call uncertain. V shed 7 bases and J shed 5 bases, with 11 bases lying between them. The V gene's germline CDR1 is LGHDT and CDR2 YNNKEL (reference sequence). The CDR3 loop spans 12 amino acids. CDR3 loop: CASNFGGTEAFF. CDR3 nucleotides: TGTGCCAGCAATTTCGGCGGGACTGAAGCTTTCTTT.

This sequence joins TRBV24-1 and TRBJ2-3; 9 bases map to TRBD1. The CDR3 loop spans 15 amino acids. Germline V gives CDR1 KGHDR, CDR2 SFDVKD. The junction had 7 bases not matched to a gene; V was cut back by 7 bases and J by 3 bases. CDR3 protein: CATSPGTGKTDTQYF. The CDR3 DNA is TGTGCCACCAGCCCAGGGACAGGGAAGACAGATACGCAGTATTTT.

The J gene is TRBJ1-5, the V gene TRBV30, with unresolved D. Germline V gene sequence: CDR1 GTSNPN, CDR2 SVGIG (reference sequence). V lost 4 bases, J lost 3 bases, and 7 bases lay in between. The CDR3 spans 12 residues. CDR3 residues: CAWNRDNQPQHF. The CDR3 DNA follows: TGTGCCTGGAATAGGGACAATCAGCCCCAGCATTTT. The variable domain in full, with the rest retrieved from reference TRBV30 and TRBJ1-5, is SQTIHQWPATLVQPVGSPLSLECTVEGTSNPNLYWYRQAAGRGLQLLFYSVGIGQISSEVPQNLSASRPQDRQFILSSKKLLLSDSGFYLCAWNRDNQPQHFGDGTRLSIL.

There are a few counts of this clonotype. CDR3 sequence: CASSQNGQIFSYGYTF. The CDR3 DNA follows: TGCGCCAGCAGCCAGAACGGACAGATTTTTAGCTATGGCTACACCTTC. The chain has TRBV5-1 and TRBJ1-2; D may be TRBD1 (6 bases). Deletions cut 4 bases from V and 4 bases from J, with 20 bases between. CDR1 and CDR2 from the germline V gene are SGHRS and YFSETQ. This CDR3 is 16 amino acids long.

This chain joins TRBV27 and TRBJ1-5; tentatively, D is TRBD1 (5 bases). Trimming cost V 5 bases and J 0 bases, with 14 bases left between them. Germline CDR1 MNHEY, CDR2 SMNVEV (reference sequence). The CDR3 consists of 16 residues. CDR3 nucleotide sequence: TGTGCCAGCAGTCTCAGCGGGGGATATAGCAATCAGCCCCAGCATTTT. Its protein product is CASSLSGGYSNQPQHF.

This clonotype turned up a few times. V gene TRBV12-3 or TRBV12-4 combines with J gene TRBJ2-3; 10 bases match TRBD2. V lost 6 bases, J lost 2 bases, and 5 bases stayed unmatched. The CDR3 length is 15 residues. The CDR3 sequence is CASRESGRATDTQYF. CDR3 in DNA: TGTGCCAGCAGAGAGAGCGGGAGGGCCACAGATACGCAGTATTTT.

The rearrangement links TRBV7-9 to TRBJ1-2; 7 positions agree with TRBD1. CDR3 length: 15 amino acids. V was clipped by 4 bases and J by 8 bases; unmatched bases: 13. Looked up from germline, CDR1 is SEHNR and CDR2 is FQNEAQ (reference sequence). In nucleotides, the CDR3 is TGTGCCAGCAGCTCCGAGGGGGCCTCGGGGAGAGGCTACACCTTC. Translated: CASSSEGASGRGYTF.

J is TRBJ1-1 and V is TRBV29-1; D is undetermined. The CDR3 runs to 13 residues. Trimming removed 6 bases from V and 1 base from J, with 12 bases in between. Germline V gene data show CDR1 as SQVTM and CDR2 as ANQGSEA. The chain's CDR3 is CSVETRQNTEAFF. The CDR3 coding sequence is TGCAGCGTGGAGACGAGACAGAACACTGAAGCTTTCTTT.

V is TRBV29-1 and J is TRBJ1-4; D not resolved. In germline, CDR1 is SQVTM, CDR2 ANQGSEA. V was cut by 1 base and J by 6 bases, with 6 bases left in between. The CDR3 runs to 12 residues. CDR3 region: CSVEGADEKLFF. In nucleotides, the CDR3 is TGCAGCGTTGAAGGGGCAGATGAAAAACTGTTTTTT. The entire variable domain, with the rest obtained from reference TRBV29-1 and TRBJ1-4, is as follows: SAVISQKPSRDICQRGTSLTIQCQVDSQVTMMFWYRQQPGQSLTLIATANQGSEATYESGFVIDKFPISRPNLTFSTLTVSNMSPEDSSIYLCSVEGADEKLFFGSGTQLSVL.

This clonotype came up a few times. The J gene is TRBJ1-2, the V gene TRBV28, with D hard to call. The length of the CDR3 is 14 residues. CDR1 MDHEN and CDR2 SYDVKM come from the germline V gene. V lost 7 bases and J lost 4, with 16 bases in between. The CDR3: CASMGSTAGYGYTF. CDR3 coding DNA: TGTGCCAGCATGGGGTCGACCGCGGGCTATGGCTACACCTTC.